The 30 T cell receptor beta chains reported below all come from one sample, sequenced in a study of T cells in Graves' hyperthyroidism and ophthalmopathy. Researchers took RNA transcripts and amplified the TCR beta CDR3 regions from them. In the first-round RT-PCR of the TCR CDR3, the HTBI primer set was used. A single record per CDR3 protein comes from TCRdb applying MiXCR to the multiplex PCR reads. Here the sample spans 500,000 to 550,000 distinct CDR3 sequences, 20% being singletons. Sequencing was carried out using blood. These receptors all come from a man younger than 35 with Graves' hyperthyroidism.

V usage is TRBV6-1 and J usage is TRBJ2-7, with D unclear. V was shortened by 10 bases and J by 12 bases, with 10 bases between the two germline ends. Germline lookup yields CDR1 MNHNS and CDR2 SASEGT. The CDR3 runs to 8 residues. Here the CDR3 DNA reads TGTGCCACCTTATCTGCGTACTTC. Encoded protein: CATLSAYF.

This clonotype was observed many times. In DNA form, the CDR3 reads TGTGCCAGCACCTTAGGGTACCCTCCCTGGAACACTGAAGCTTTCTTT. It codes for CASTLGYPPWNTEAFF. The chain carries TRBV12-3 or TRBV12-4 and TRBJ1-1; D gene unclear. The ends were cut back, 7 bases at V and 1 base at J, with 19 bases in the middle. The CDR3 consists of 16 residues.

This clonotype has ten or more counts. The J gene is TRBJ1-1, the V gene TRBV29-1, with TRBD1 as a possible D gene (5 bases). V shed 7 bases and J shed 12 bases, with 21 bases lying between them. Germline V gene data show CDR1 as SQVTM and CDR2 as ANQGSEA. The CDR3 extends over 12 amino acids. CDR3 in amino acids: CSAAGWGDQSFF. In nucleotides, the CDR3 is TGCAGCGCCGCGGGTTGGGGGGATCAATCTTTCTTT.

The sample holds many counts of this clonotype. The chain links TRBV28 to TRBJ1-2, with 11 nucleotides matching TRBD1. The CDR3 contains 14 residues. Germline CDR1 is MDHEN and CDR2 is SYDVKM. With V trimmed by 4 bases and J by 8 bases, 6 bases remained unmatched. In DNA form, the CDR3 reads TGTGCCAGCAGTTCACGGACAGGGGGCGGGGGCTACACCTTC. This encodes CASSSRTGGGGYTF.

This clonotype turned up a few times. The chain recombines TRBV19 with TRBJ1-1; 8 bases are shared with TRBD1. The V gene end was trimmed by 7 bases and the J gene end by 6 bases; junction bases not matched to a gene: 7. This CDR3 has 13 amino acids. The germline gives CDR1 LNHDA, CDR2 SQIVND (reference sequence). The CDR3 coding sequence is TGTGCCAGTAACCACAGGGGGGTCGCTGAAGCTTTCTTT. This gives the protein CASNHRGVAEAFF.

This clonotype has just a few counts. V and J are TRBV4-2 and TRBJ1-2, with 12 positions matching TRBD1. After removal of 2 bases from V and 8 bases from J, the junction contained 6 bases not matched to a gene. Per germline, CDR1 LGHNA and CDR2 YNFKEQ. The CDR3 consists of 15 residues. This CDR3 is CASSQPGTGGKGYTF. The CDR3 coding sequence is TGTGCCAGCAGCCAACCCGGGACAGGGGGCAAGGGCTACACCTTC.

This clonotype appeared many times. The genes are TRBV6-5 and TRBJ1-1; possible D gene TRBD1, 5 bases. The V end lost 4 bases, the J end lost 2 bases, and 17 bases lay between the germline ends. The CDR3 has 16 residues. CDR1 MNHEY and CDR2 SVGAGI come from the germline V gene. CDR3 in DNA: TGTGCCAGCAGTTGGGGCCCTTTGGGGTCCAACACTGAAGCTTTCTTT. This encodes CASSWGPLGSNTEAFF.

This clonotype was detected ten times or more. This chain uses TRBV28 with TRBJ1-1; no reliable D call. V was pared by 2 bases and J by 7 bases, with 5 bases between. Germline-derived CDR1 and CDR2 are MDHEN and SYDVKM. This CDR3 has 11 amino acids. DNA for the CDR3: TGTGCCAGCAGTTTAAATTATGAAGCTTTCTTT. It specifies CASSLNYEAFF.

The V and J genes are TRBV11-2 and TRBJ2-7; the match to TRBD2 covers 14 bases. V gave up 3 bases and J gave up 1 base; unmatched junction bases: 11. The CDR3 has 19 amino acids. The germline V gene has CDR1 SGHAT and CDR2 FQNNGV. The CDR3 bases are TGTGCCAGCAGCTTCAGTATGGGACTAGCGGGAGAGCGGTCCTACGAGCAGTACTTC. Amino acids: CASSFSMGLAGERSYEQYF.

This clonotype was counted at least ten times. The V call is TRBV20-1, the J call TRBJ1-1; D uncertain. The CDR3 loop spans 13 amino acids. The V gene lost 4 bases and the J gene lost 5 bases, with 14 bases spanning the gap. CDR1 and CDR2 (germline): DFQATT, SNEGSKA (reference sequence). The CDR3 nucleotides are TGCAGTGCTACCGTCAGGTCCCGGACTGAAGCTTTCTTT. Its translation is CSATVRSRTEAFF.

This chain joins TRBV28 and TRBJ1-3, with D possibly TRBD1 on 5 matching bases. CDR1 is MDHEN and CDR2 is SYDVKM in the germline V gene. This CDR3 has 16 residues. V was cut by 4 bases and J by 0 bases, with 13 bases left in between. The CDR3 reads CASSSGRMSSGNTIYF. In DNA, the CDR3 is TGTGCCAGCAGTTCGGGACGGATGAGCTCTGGAAACACCATATATTTT.

This clonotype was seen at least ten times. J is TRBJ2-7 and V is TRBV28, with TRBD1 matching 8 bases. Germline V gene sequence: CDR1 MDHEN, CDR2 SYDVKM. This CDR3 contains 15 residues. V was clipped by 6 bases and J by 0 bases; unmatched bases: 7. In nucleotides, the CDR3 is TGTGCCAGCAGGCACAGACAGGGGAGCTCCTACGAGCAGTACTTC. It specifies CASRHRQGSSYEQYF. The full variable domain, its missing parts supplied by reference TRBV28 and TRBJ2-7, is DVKVTQSSRYLVKRTGEKVFLECVQDMDHENMFWYRQDPGLGLRLIYFSYDVKMKEKGDIPEGYSVSREKKERFSLILESASTNQTSMYLCASRHRQGSSYEQYFGPGTRLTVT.

J is TRBJ2-3 and V is TRBV20-1; a weak D match, TRBD2 (6 bases). V was clipped by 3 bases and J by 4 bases, with 17 bases between them. Germline values: CDR1 DFQATT, CDR2 SNEGSKA (reference sequence). This CDR3 comprises 15 residues. In DNA, the CDR3 is TGCAGTGCTAGCCCCGCTAGCGTGGGGCCAGATACGCAGTATTTT. It is translated as CSASPASVGPDTQYF.

This chain connects TRBV14 to TRBJ1-1; D remains unclear. Trimming removed 1 base at V and 8 bases at J, with 11 bases between. The CDR3 covers 13 residues. From germline, CDR1 is SGHDN and CDR2 FVKESK. The CDR3 DNA reads TGTGCCAGCAGCCAAGCTATGGGAGGGGAAGCTTTCTTT. It yields the protein CASSQAMGGEAFF.

The chain joins TRBV29-1 to TRBJ1-2; D not certain. Germline-derived CDR1 and CDR2 are SQVTM and ANQGSEA. V was trimmed by 5 bases and J by 0 bases, leaving 10 bases between them. The CDR3 sequence is 13 residues long. The DNA of the CDR3 is TGCAGCGTTTTAAGGGTTGCTAACTATGGCTACACCTTC. Encoded protein: CSVLRVANYGYTF.

This clonotype was recorded at least ten times. The V call is TRBV27, the J call TRBJ2-7; 7 bases map to TRBD1. Germline lookup yields CDR1 MNHEY and CDR2 SMNVEV (reference sequence). The CDR3 covers 14 residues. Trimming removed 3 bases from V and 2 bases from J; junction bases left unmatched: 4. The chain's CDR3 is CASSLRGQPYEQYF. CDR3 DNA: TGTGCCAGCAGTTTGAGGGGGCAGCCCTACGAGCAGTACTTC.

This clonotype has just a few counts. This chain links TRBV30 with TRBJ1-1; D is unresolved. CDR1 and CDR2 (germline): GTSNPN, SVGIG (reference sequence). The CDR3 has 14 amino acids. The ends were cut back, 5 bases at V and 4 bases at J, with 17 bases in the middle. The CDR3: CAWGIRGYGTEAFF. For the CDR3, the DNA is TGTGCCTGGGGTATACGGGGTTATGGCACTGAAGCTTTCTTT.

At least ten counts were recorded for this clonotype. The chain joins TRBV13 to TRBJ2-7; 8 bases are a match to TRBD1. Germline V gene sequence: CDR1 PRHDT, CDR2 FYEKMQ (reference sequence). The junction had 6 bases not matched to a gene; V was cut back by 5 bases and J by 0 bases. The length of the CDR3 is 15 residues. CDR3: CASSLEGTGSYEQYF. CDR3 DNA: TGTGCCAGCAGCCTAGAGGGGACAGGCTCCTACGAGCAGTACTTC.

This clonotype turned up a few times. This chain connects TRBV7-9 to TRBJ1-1, with D unclear. This CDR3 comprises 14 residues. Trimming removed 5 bases from V and 3 bases from J, with 13 bases in between. Germline V gene sequence: CDR1 SEHNR, CDR2 FQNEAQ (reference sequence). The CDR3 bases are TGTGCCAGCAGCCTCAACCGGTTCCACACTGAAGCTTTCTTT. This translates into CASSLNRFHTEAFF.

This clonotype was recorded at least ten times. The rearrangement links TRBV30 to TRBJ1-2; possibly TRBD1 for D (6 bases). The length of the CDR3 is 13 residues. Trimming cost V 3 bases and J 4 bases, with 12 bases left between them. Per the germline V gene, CDR1 is GTSNPN and CDR2 is SVGIG (reference sequence). CDR3 DNA: TGTGCCTGGAGGGGGGAGGGGGGCTATGGCTACACCTTC. This sequence encodes CAWRGEGGYGYTF.

V and J are TRBV5-1 and TRBJ2-5, with a tentative D call TRBD2 (6 bases). Germline values: CDR1 SGHRS, CDR2 YFSETQ. This CDR3 has 20 residues. V was pared by 4 bases and J by 5 bases, with 33 bases between. The CDR3 nucleotides are TGCGCCAGCAGCCATCGGGGCGGGACGCCCGGGGGTGATCGGAGGGAGACCCAGTACTTC. Residues: CASSHRGGTPGGDRRETQYF.

Comments on this clonotype: Just one base apart from a much larger clone, this may be a read error. Likely a read error: the CDR3 ends without its conserved phenylalanine or tryptophan. The chain is built from TRBV19 and TRBJ1-2, with 9 positions matching TRBD1. Unmatched junction bases numbered 6, after V lost 4 bases and J lost 3 bases. Germline-derived CDR1 and CDR2 are LNHDA and SQIVND (reference sequence). The CDR3 sequence is 15 residues long. The CDR3, as DNA: TGTGCCAGTAGTAACCGGACAGGGGCGTACTATGGCTACACCTTG. The encoded protein is CASSNRTGAYYGYTL.

This clonotype was seen many times. The chain joins TRBV19 to TRBJ2-7; no clear D gene. From germline, CDR1 is LNHDA and CDR2 SQIVND (reference sequence). Deletions cut 11 bases from V and 2 bases from J, with 10 bases between. CDR3 size: 11 residues. This chain's CDR3 is CAAIPTYEQYF. DNA for the CDR3: TGTGCCGCAATCCCCACCTACGAGCAGTACTTC.

The genes are TRBV2 and TRBJ2-2; a weak D match, TRBD1 (5 bases). V dropped 4 bases and J dropped 6 bases, with 12 bases sitting between them. Germline CDR1 and CDR2: SNHLY and FYNNEI. The CDR3 runs to 14 residues. The CDR3 nucleotides read TGTGCCAGCAGTGGTGGGGCCGGGCCCGGGGAGCTGTTTTTT. This translates into CASSGGAGPGELFF.

This clonotype was counted a few times. This may arise from a read error, as a much more abundant clone is one base away. The J gene is TRBJ2-2, the V gene TRBV28, with D possibly matching TRBD1 (7 bases). The CDR3 extends over 14 amino acids. V was cut by 3 bases and J by 4 bases, with 9 bases left in between. Germline values: CDR1 MDHEN, CDR2 SYDVKM. The CDR3, as DNA: TGTGCCAGCAGTTTCAGGGGGGCCACCGGGGAGCTGTTTTTT. The encoded protein is CASSFRGATGELFF.

This clonotype has only a few counts. This chain uses TRBV2 with TRBJ1-6; 8 bases match TRBD1. The CDR3 has 15 amino acids. Germline lookup yields CDR1 SNHLY and CDR2 FYNNEI. The V gene end was trimmed by 3 bases and the J gene end by 7 bases; junction bases not matched to a gene: 5. In DNA, the CDR3 is TGTGCCAGCAGTGATTGGACAGGGTGGAATTCACCCCTCCACTTT. Translating it yields CASSDWTGWNSPLHF.

This clonotype came up many times. The rearrangement links TRBV5-1 to TRBJ2-5; tentatively, D is TRBD1 (6 bases). Germline loops: CDR1 SGHRS, CDR2 YFSETQ. Deletions cut 1 base from V and 0 bases from J, with 10 bases between. The CDR3 loop spans 15 amino acids. This chain's CDR3 is CASSLRDNNQETQYF. The CDR3 DNA follows: TGCGCCAGCAGCTTGAGGGACAATAACCAAGAGACCCAGTACTTC.

The chain has TRBV18 and TRBJ1-3; D remains ambiguous. This CDR3 has 14 residues. V lost 6 bases and J 0 bases, leaving 9 bases between the germline ends. Germline CDR1 reads KGHSH; CDR2 reads LQKENI. The CDR3 bases are TGTGCCAGCTCGGGCGGAAACTCTGGAAACACCATATATTTT. Translating it yields CASSGGNSGNTIYF.

The chain recombines TRBV12-3 or TRBV12-4 with TRBJ2-2; TRBD1 aligns across 11 bases. V shed 5 bases, J shed 4 bases, and the junction held 3 bases outside the gene matches. The CDR3 runs to 15 residues. The CDR3 DNA reads TGTGCCAGCAGTAGGGACAGGGGGAGCACCGGGGAGCTGTTTTTT. Amino acid sequence: CASSRDRGSTGELFF.

This clonotype was observed at least ten times. This chain connects TRBV4-1 to TRBJ1-1, with D unclear. The CDR3 runs 15 residues. V dropped 0 bases and J dropped 0 bases, with 8 bases sitting between them. Looked up from germline, CDR1 is MGHRA and CDR2 is YSYEKL. CDR3: CASSQESRLNTEAFF. CDR3 in DNA: TGCGCCAGCAGCCAAGAATCGAGACTGAACACTGAAGCTTTCTTT.